One and the same sample provided the 17 T cell receptor beta chains below, sequenced in a study of cytomegalovirus exposure and HLA in healthy donors. Primers: 60 Vbeta forward and 13 Jbeta reverse. Only in-frame clones appear in the TCRdb table, and some are missing; sequencing was by immunoSEQ multiplex PCR. The profile shows approximately 160,000 clones, about three quarters of them singletons. Sequences were obtained from PBMCs. The receptors were sampled from a woman in her thirties or forties in good health and CMV-seropositive.

Note on this clone: The same CDR3 also results from other DNA sequences found in this sample. The chain employs TRBV7-2 and TRBJ1-1; D gene unclear. V was clipped by 5 bases and J by 1 base, with 8 bases between them. The germline gives CDR1 SGHTA, CDR2 FQGNSA. The CDR3 is 13 residues long. The CDR3 sequence: CASSRPGNTEAFF. The CDR3 bases are TGTGCCAGCAGCCGTCCGGGGAACACTGAAGCTTTCTTT. Complete variable domain (other parts from reference TRBV7-2 and TRBJ1-1): GAGVSQSPSNKVTEKGKDVELRCDPISGHTALYWYRQSLGQGLEFLIYFQGNSAPDKSGLPSDRFSAERTGGSVSTLTIQRTQQEDSAVYLCASSRPGNTEAFFGQGTRLTVV.

The chain recombines TRBV19 with TRBJ1-6; unclear D gene. CDR1 is LNHDA and CDR2 is SQIVND in the germline V gene (reference sequence). CDR3 size: 15 residues. Between the trimmed V and J ends, which lost 9 bases and 2 bases, there was a span of 14 bases. The CDR3 DNA follows: TGTGCCAGCCGCTACAGTGACCCCTATAATTCACCCCTCCACTTT. As protein: CASRYSDPYNSPLHF.

The chain combines TRBV5-1 with TRBJ2-1; 8 positions agree with TRBD1. J lost 6 bases, V lost 1 base, and 0 bases had no gene match. CDR3 length: 13 residues. Germline assignment: CDR1 SGHRS and CDR2 YFSETQ. The CDR3 sequence is CASSLTGGNEQFF. The DNA for the CDR3 is TGCGCCAGCAGCTTGACAGGGGGCAATGAGCAGTTCTTC.

This clone came up a few times. The chain couples TRBV2 to TRBJ1-2; 9 bases are a match to TRBD1. With 6 bases clipped from V and 5 bases from J, the junction kept 7 bases outside the gene matches. The germline CDR1 and CDR2 sequences are SNHLY and FYNNEI. This CDR3 contains 14 residues. The CDR3 reads CASRGTGYGYGYTF. Written as DNA, the CDR3 is TGTGCCAGCAGGGGGACAGGGTATGGATATGGCTACACCTTC. The full variable domain, in which reference TRBV2 and TRBJ1-2 provide the parts outside the CDR3, is EPEVTQTPSHQVTQMGQEVILRCVPISNHLYFYWYRQILGQKVEFLVSFYNNEISEKSEIFDDQFSVERPDGSNFTLKIRSTKLEDSAMYFCASRGTGYGYGYTFGSGTRLTVV.

The J gene is TRBJ2-3, the V gene TRBV4-3, with D perhaps TRBD2 (6 bases). The CDR3 length is 14 residues. Germline CDR1 is LGHNA and CDR2 is YSLEER. Trimming took 4 bases from V and 1 from J, leaving 9 bases between them. Here the CDR3 DNA reads TGCGCCAGCAGCCGAGGCGGGGGCACAGATACGCAGTATTTT. Its translation is CASSRGGGTDTQYF.

This clone was detected once. CDR3 loop: CASSISTSGSTEQYF. CDR3 DNA: TGTGCCAGTAGTATCTCGACTAGCGGGAGTACCGAGCAGTACTTC. This rearrangement joins TRBV19 to TRBJ2-7; 12 positions match TRBD2. V was pared by 3 bases and J by 6 bases, with 6 bases of the junction left unmatched. This CDR3 comprises 15 residues. Germline V gene sequence: CDR1 LNHDA, CDR2 SQIVND (reference sequence). Based on the CDR3 plus reference TRBV19 and TRBJ2-7, the full variable domain is DGGITQSPKYLFRKEGQNVTLSCEQNLNHDAMYWYRQDPGQGLRLIYYSQIVNDFQKGDIAEGYSVSREKKESFPLTVTSAQKNPTAFYLCASSISTSGSTEQYFGPGTRLTVT.

This chain connects TRBV6-5 to TRBJ2-7; TRBD1 matches 10 bases. CDR1 and CDR2 from the germline V gene are MNHEY and SVGAGI. This CDR3 contains 14 residues. The trim removed 6 bases at V and 3 bases at J, leaving 5 bases unmatched. This CDR3 is CASSRDRGFYEQYF. CDR3 nucleotides: TGTGCCAGCAGCCGGGACAGGGGTTTCTACGAGCAGTACTTC.

This sequence joins TRBV19 and TRBJ2-5, with TRBD1 matching 7 bases. Germline V lookup: CDR1 LNHDA, CDR2 SQIVND (reference sequence). V was clipped by 6 bases and J by 7 bases; unmatched bases: 14. This CDR3 spans 15 amino acids. The CDR3 DNA sequence: TGTGCCAGTAGCCCTCAGACAGGGCGCCAGGGGACCCAGTACTTC. Protein product: CASSPQTGRQGTQYF.

The chain couples TRBV18 to TRBJ1-5, with D possibly being TRBD1 (5 bases). Deletions cut 2 bases from V and 4 bases from J, with 12 bases between. There are 15 residues in the CDR3. The germline CDR1 and CDR2 sequences are KGHSH and LQKENI. CDR3 coding DNA: TGTGCCAGCTCACCAGCAGCAGGGATTAATCAGCCCCAGCATTTT. Translation gives CASSPAAGINQPQHF.

This clone appeared a few times. The chain has TRBV11-2 and TRBJ2-1, with 8 bases lining up with TRBD2. Germline values: CDR1 SGHAT, CDR2 FQNNGV. J was trimmed by 5 bases and V by 6 bases; bases with no gene match: 9. There are 15 residues in the CDR3. CDR3 protein: CASSRIAGRNNEQFF. For the CDR3, the DNA is TGTGCCAGCAGTCGTATAGCGGGGCGGAACAATGAGCAGTTCTTC. The entire variable domain, with the rest obtained from reference TRBV11-2 and TRBJ2-1, is as follows: EAGVAQSPRYKIIEKRQSVAFWCNPISGHATLYWYQQILGQGPKLLIQFQNNGVVDDSQLPKDRFSAERLKGVDSTLKIQPAKLEDSAVYLCASSRIAGRNNEQFFGPGTRLTVL.

This clone was recorded once. The chain has TRBV28 and TRBJ1-5; 8 positions match TRBD1. This CDR3 is built from 16 residues. Unmatched junction bases numbered 10, after V lost 6 bases and J lost 3 bases. Germline CDR1 is MDHEN and CDR2 is SYDVKM. CDR3 DNA sequence: TGTGCCAGCAGCCGCGTAGGACAGGGCGTCAATCAGCCCCAGCATTTT. Protein product: CASSRVGQGVNQPQHF. Using reference TRBV28 and TRBJ1-5 for the parts outside the CDR3, the full variable domain is DVKVTQSSRYLVKRTGEKVFLECVQDMDHENMFWYRQDPGLGLRLIYFSYDVKMKEKGDIPEGYSVSREKKERFSLILESASTNQTSMYLCASSRVGQGVNQPQHFGDGTRLSIL.

V is TRBV5-8 and J is TRBJ1-2, with a possible D match to TRBD1 (5 bases). CDR3 length: 13 amino acids. Germline loops: CDR1 SGHTS, CDR2 YDEGEE. With 4 bases removed from V and 8 bases from J, the gap between germline ends came to 15 bases. In DNA, the CDR3 is TGTGCCAGCAGCGTTACGGGGGTGAGAGGCTACACCTTC. It specifies CASSVTGVRGYTF.

V and J are TRBV27 and TRBJ2-2; 9 bases align to TRBD2. CDR1 and CDR2 (germline): MNHEY, SMNVEV (reference sequence). The CDR3 is 14 residues long. Losses at the gene ends were 6 bases for V and 7 bases for J; bases not matched to a gene: 6. This chain's CDR3 is CASRPAGGYGELFF. In nucleotides, the CDR3 is TGTGCCAGCAGACCAGCGGGAGGCTACGGGGAGCTGTTTTTT.

The chain joins TRBV6-5 to TRBJ2-7, with a weak D call TRBD2 (6 bases). V dropped 0 bases and J dropped 6 bases, with 12 bases sitting between them. This CDR3 spans 14 amino acids. Germline loops: CDR1 MNHEY, CDR2 SVGAGI. This CDR3 is CASSYSARGGEQYF. CDR3 bases: TGTGCCAGCAGTTACTCAGCAAGGGGAGGCGAGCAGTACTTC.

The chain combines TRBV5-6 with TRBJ2-5; tentative D call: TRBD1 (6 bases). The DNA matches TRBJ2-7 better at its end, which makes the J call doubtful. This CDR3 is 11 amino acids long. The germline V gene has CDR1 SGHDT and CDR2 YYEEEE. The CDR3 sequence is CASSQGYEQYF. The CDR3 DNA reads TGTGCCAGCAGCCAGGGGTACGAGCAGTACTTC.

V and J are TRBV30 and TRBJ2-1, with 15 bases matching TRBD2. After removal of 1 base from V and 7 bases from J, the junction contained 5 bases not matched to a gene. The CDR3 is 16 residues long. Germline V gene sequence: CDR1 GTSNPN, CDR2 SVGIG (reference sequence). CDR3 protein: CAWSAGTSGRLNEQFF. CDR3 DNA: TGTGCCTGGAGTGCCGGGACTAGCGGGAGGCTAAATGAGCAGTTCTTC. Using reference TRBV30 and TRBJ2-1 for the parts outside the CDR3, the full variable domain is SQTIHQWPATLVQPVGSPLSLECTVEGTSNPNLYWYRQAAGRGLQLLFYSVGIGQISSEVPQNLSASRPQDRQFILSSKKLLLSDSGFYLCAWSAGTSGRLNEQFFGPGTRLTVL.

In this sample, this clone turned up a few times. The chain combines TRBV7-2 with TRBJ1-1, with D uncertain. CDR1 SGHTA and CDR2 FQGNSA come from the germline V gene. Trimming left V 5 bases short and J 6 bases short, with 10 bases between. This CDR3 comprises 12 residues. CDR3: CASSRGNAEAFF. CDR3 nucleotide sequence: TGTGCCAGCAGCCGAGGTAACGCTGAAGCTTTCTTT.